The sequence of this T cell receptor beta chain was determined in a study of blood T cell repertoires in COVID-19. The overall study: Italy, Spain and the United States were the sources of the convalescent and acute COVID-19 samples. Nucleic acid was either cDNA or gDNA, and it came from T cells, B-cell-depleted T cells, or PBMCs.

The CDR3 sequence is 14 residues long. The germline V gene has CDR1 SGHRS and CDR2 YFSETQ. V lost 6 bases and J 7 bases, leaving 20 bases between the germline ends. Authors' analysis steps: Amplifying reference gene primers gave estimates of nucleated cell counts. This table comes from immunoSEQ multiplex PCR, and its TCRdb copy is limited to in-frame clones, with some not included. Clone size and the V and J calls come from that table; the DNA yielded D and trimming. The sample has around 300,000 clones, approximately 86% seen once; the top ten hold 10% to 15%. Seattle patient enrollment occurred during active infection, with longitudinal follow-up thereafter.

Sample: peripheral blood. The clonotype originates from a woman in her seventies with COVID-19, enrolled during active disease. The V call is TRBV5-1, the J call TRBJ2-7; possibly TRBD2 for D (6 bases). The CDR3 sequence: CASTRGLQEGEQYF. The CDR3 DNA follows: TGCGCCAGCACCCGGGGGTTGCAAGAGGGTGAGCAGTACTTC.